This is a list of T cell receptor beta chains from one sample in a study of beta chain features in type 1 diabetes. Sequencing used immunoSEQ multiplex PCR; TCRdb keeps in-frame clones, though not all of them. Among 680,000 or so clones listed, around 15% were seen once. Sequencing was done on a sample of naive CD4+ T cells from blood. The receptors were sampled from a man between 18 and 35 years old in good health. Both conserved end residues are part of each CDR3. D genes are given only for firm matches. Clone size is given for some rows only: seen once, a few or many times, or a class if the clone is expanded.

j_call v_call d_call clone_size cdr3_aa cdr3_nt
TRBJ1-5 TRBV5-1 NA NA CASRAFNDQPQHF TGCGCCAGCCGGGCCTTCAATGATCAGCCCCAGCATTTT
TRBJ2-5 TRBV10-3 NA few CAINQHSTQETQYF TGTGCCATCAACCAGCACAGCACCCAAGAGACCCAGTACTTC
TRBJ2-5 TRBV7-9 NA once CASSAPGDREETQYF TGTGCCAGCAGCGCCCCGGGAGACAGGGAAGAGACCCAGTACTTC
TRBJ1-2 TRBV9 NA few CASSVVRGGYTF TGTGCCAGCAGCGTAGTTCGGGGAGGCTACACCTTC
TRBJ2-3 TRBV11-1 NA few CASSPSTDTQYF TGTGCCAGCAGCCCGAGCACAGATACGCAGTATTTT
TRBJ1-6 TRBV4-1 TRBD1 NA CASSPGTGYNSPLHF TGCGCCAGCAGCCCTGGGACAGGTTATAATTCACCCCTCCACTTT
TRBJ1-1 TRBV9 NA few CASSVEGWGNTEAFF TGTGCCAGCAGCGTAGAGGGATGGGGGAACACTGAAGCTTTCTTT
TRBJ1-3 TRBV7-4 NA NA CASSWGPTGNTIYF TGTGCCAGCAGTTGGGGTCCTACTGGAAACACCATATATTTT
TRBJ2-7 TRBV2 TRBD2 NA CASSRLAEDWEQYF TGTGCCAGCAGTCGACTAGCGGAGGATTGGGAGCAGTACTTC
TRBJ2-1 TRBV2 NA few CASSPSWGEQFF TGTGCCAGCAGTCCCAGCTGGGGTGAGCAGTTCTTC
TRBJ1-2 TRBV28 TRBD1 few CASSSPGTGINYGYTF TGTGCCAGCAGTTCTCCCGGGACAGGGATTAACTATGGCTACACCTTC
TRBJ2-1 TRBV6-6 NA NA CASSTPRDPYNEQFF TGTGCCAGCAGCACCCCCCGGGACCCATACAATGAGCAGTTCTTC
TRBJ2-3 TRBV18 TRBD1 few CASSPAGTGMYTQYF TGTGCCAGCTCACCTGCCGGGACAGGGATGTATACGCAGTATTTT
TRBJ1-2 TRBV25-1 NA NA CASSDPMAGAKDGYTF TGTGCCAGCAGTGACCCCATGGCAGGGGCAAAGGATGGCTACACCTTC
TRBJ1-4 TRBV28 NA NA CASSSGGSNEKLFF TGTGCCAGCAGTAGCGGGGGCTCGAATGAAAAACTGTTTTTT
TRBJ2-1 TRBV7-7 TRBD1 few CASSLDRGRYNEQFF TGTGCCAGCAGCCTGGACAGGGGTAGATACAATGAGCAGTTCTTC
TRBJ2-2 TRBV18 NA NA CASSPPSSVNTGELFF TGTGCCAGCTCACCACCGTCTAGCGTTAACACCGGGGAGCTGTTTTTT
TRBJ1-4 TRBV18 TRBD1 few CASSPDRGGEKLFF TGTGCCAGCTCACCTGACAGGGGCGGTGAAAAACTGTTTTTT
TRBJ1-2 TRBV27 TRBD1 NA CASSPGTGGNYGYTF TGTGCCAGCAGTCCAGGGACAGGAGGAAACTATGGCTACACCTTC
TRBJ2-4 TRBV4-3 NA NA CASSQAQGGNIQYF TGCGCCAGCAGCCAAGCCCAGGGTGGTAACATTCAGTACTTC
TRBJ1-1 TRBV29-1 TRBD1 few CSVETTGASEAFF TGCAGCGTTGAAACGACAGGGGCTTCTGAAGCTTTCTTT
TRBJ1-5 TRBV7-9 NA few CASSETGRNQPQHF TGTGCCAGCAGCGAAACAGGGCGGAATCAGCCCCAGCATTTT